A selection of T cell receptor beta chains follows, all from one sample in a study of cytomegalovirus exposure and HLA in healthy donors. Assay used: immunoSEQ multiplex PCR; TCRdb lists only in-frame clones, some missing. This table has about 130,000 clones, about 74% appearing once. The sample comprised PBMCs. These receptor sequences come from a woman aged 50 to 60 in good health and CMV-seropositive. CDR3s include the opening cysteine and the closing phenylalanine or tryptophan. A D gene is named only where the DNA matches it firmly. Size tells how often a clone was seen (once, few, many) or the class of an expanded clone, and some rows leave it out.

clone size	V gene	D gene	J gene	CDR3 DNA	CDR3 protein
-	TRBV10-2	-	TRBJ2-7	TGCGCCAGCAGCTTCGGGGGAACGGAGCACGAGCAGTACTTC	CASSFGGTEHEQYF
-	TRBV5-1	-	TRBJ2-7	TGCGCCAGCAGGCTTCAGGGGACCTCCTACGAGCAGTACTTC	CASRLQGTSYEQYF
-	TRBV5-5	TRBD2	TRBJ2-3	TGTGCCAGCAGCTTGATGGGGGGGGACGTTGGAGCGCAGTATTTT	CASSLMGGDVGAQYF
once	TRBV5-1	TRBD2	TRBJ2-3	TGCGCCAGCAGCTTGGCTAGCGGGGGCACAGATACGCAGTATTTT	CASSLASGGTDTQYF
-	TRBV6-4	-	TRBJ2-1	TGTGCCAGCAGTGTTAACAATGAGCAGTTCTTC	CASSVNNEQFF
once	TRBV6-5	TRBD2	TRBJ2-7	TGTGCCACCCAACCCGGGACTAGCGTTTACGAGCAGTACTTC	CATQPGTSVYEQYF
-	TRBV5-1	TRBD1	TRBJ2-3	TGCGCCAGCAGCCTGACAGGGGAACAAGATACGCAGTATTTT	CASSLTGEQDTQYF
few	TRBV9	TRBD2	TRBJ2-3	TGTGCCAGCAGCCCCCCGGGACTAGCGGATCAAGATACGCAGTATTTT	CASSPPGLADQDTQYF
-	TRBV13	-	TRBJ1-2	TGTGCCAGCAGCTTAGACCGGGTGTGGGACTATGGCTACACCTTC	CASSLDRVWDYGYTF
-	TRBV7-3	-	TRBJ2-2	TGTGCCAGCAGCTTAACCCACGGGGAGCTGTTTTTT	CASSLTHGELFF
-	TRBV14	TRBD1	TRBJ1-1	TGTGCCAGCAGCCCGGGACAGGGATTTCCTGAAGCTTTCTTT	CASSPGQGFPEAFF
-	TRBV11-2	-	TRBJ2-5	TGTGCCAGCAGCCGGGGGTTGGAGACCCAGTACTTC	CASSRGLETQYF
-	TRBV7-2	-	TRBJ1-1	TGTGCCAGCAGCACCAGGGGCCAGTCGAACACTGAAGCTTTCTTT	CASSTRGQSNTEAFF
-	TRBV5-4	-	TRBJ2-2	TGTGCCAGCAGCTTGGGTACAGGTCGGTACACCGGGGAGCTGTTTTTT	CASSLGTGRYTGELFF
-	TRBV18	-	TRBJ1-3	TGTGCCAGCTCACCACCGGGCAGGGCGAACTCTGGAAACACCATATATTTT	CASSPPGRANSGNTIYF
few	TRBV29-1	TRBD1	TRBJ1-5	TGCAGCGCCCAGGGACAGCCAAATCAGCCCCAGCATTTT	CSAQGQPNQPQHF
-	TRBV7-6	TRBD1	TRBJ2-2	TGTGCCAGCAGCATACAGGGGAGAGGCGGGGAGCTGTTTTTT	CASSIQGRGGELFF
-	TRBV4-1	-	TRBJ2-1	TGCGCCAGCAGCCCAGTCGGACGAGGGAGCACCTACAATGAGCAGTTCTTC	CASSPVGRGSTYNEQFF
-	TRBV7-2	-	TRBJ1-2	TGTGCCAGCAGCTTAATCCTATCTAACTATGGCTACACCTTC	CASSLILSNYGYTF
-	TRBV7-9	-	TRBJ1-2	TGTGCCAGCAGCTCCCAGGGTCCAGATGGCTACACCTTC	CASSSQGPDGYTF
-	TRBV5-1	-	TRBJ1-2	TGCGCCAGCAGCTTGGGACAGGCTAACTATGGCTACACCTTC	CASSLGQANYGYTF
-	TRBV10-3	TRBD1	TRBJ1-3	TGTGCCATCAGACCAGGGACAGCTGGAAACACCATATATTTT	CAIRPGTAGNTIYF
once	TRBV6-1	-	TRBJ1-4	TGTGCCAGCAGTGCGTATCATGGGCAAATTGAAAACGAAAAACTGTTTTTT	CASSAYHGQIENEKLFF
-	TRBV6-1	TRBD2	TRBJ2-3	TGTGCCAGCAGTGATGCGGGGGGACTCACAGATACGCAGTATTTT	CASSDAGGLTDTQYF
-	TRBV28	TRBD1	TRBJ2-1	TGTGCCAGCAGTGGACAGGGTGGAAATGAGCAGTTCTTC	CASSGQGGNEQFF
-	TRBV4-2	TRBD2	TRBJ2-5	TGTGCCAGCAGCTCCTCCAGTCGCCGGGGGGAAGAGACCCAGTACTTC	CASSSSSRRGEETQYF
-	TRBV2	TRBD2	TRBJ2-1	TGTGCCAGCAGACTAGCGGGGACGTTCTACAATGAGCAGTTCTTC	CASRLAGTFYNEQFF
-	TRBV9	TRBD2	TRBJ2-5	TGTGCCAGCAGCGTAGACTCTAGCGGGGGGGCTTTGGAGACCCAGTACTTC	CASSVDSSGGALETQYF
-	TRBV5-8	-	TRBJ1-6	TGTGCCAGCGCCGGGACAACCTATTCACCCCTCCACTTT	CASAGTTYSPLHF
once	TRBV6-1	-	TRBJ1-1	TGTGCCAGCAGACAGAACCTTTACGAAGCTTTCTTT	CASRQNLYEAFF
-	TRBV18	TRBD2	TRBJ2-3	TGTGCCAGCTCACCGAGGGATGGGACTAGCGGGGATACAGATACGCAGTATTTT	CASSPRDGTSGDTDTQYF
once	TRBV9	TRBD1	TRBJ1-5	TGTGCCAGCAAGGGAAGGGGTGACAGGGATTACGCTATGGTCAATCAGCCCCAGCATTTT	CASKGRGDRDYAMVNQPQHF
once	TRBV5-1	TRBD1	TRBJ1-1	TGCGCCAGCAGCGAAGGGACAGGGCTGAGGGCTTTCTTT	CASSEGTGLRAFF
-	TRBV5-1	-	TRBJ2-7	TGCGCCAGCAGTTATACAGAGTCCTACGAGCAGTACTTC	CASSYTESYEQYF
-	TRBV5-5	TRBD1	TRBJ2-6	TGTGCCAGCAGCATCAGGGGGCCCTTCTCTGGGGCCAACGTCCTGACTTTC	CASSIRGPFSGANVLTF
-	TRBV28	-	TRBJ1-5	TGTGCCAGCAGTTCCCGCCAGGGGAGCAATCAGCCCCAGCATTTT	CASSSRQGSNQPQHF